The clone carrying this T cell receptor beta chain was detected ten times or more. Its antigen remains unknown. One end of the junction varies from germline; a read error may be responsible. The record originates from a study of identical twins. CDR3 length: 17 amino acids. Germline CDR1 reads SSHAT; CDR2 reads FNYEAQ (reference sequence). TCRdb re-derived calls from the 5' RACE reads in MiXCR, one entry per CDR3 protein. The data hold 470,000 or so distinct CDR3 sequences, with roughly a quarter observed a single time. Overall study results and limits: Sequences that were out-of-frame, alpha and twin-shared displayed an excess of low generation probability.

This sample also appeared in a second study, on T cells expressing NK-cell markers.

The chain recombines TRBV7-7 with TRBJ2-1, with 8 nucleotides matching TRBD2. The TCR sequence derives from a woman under 30 in good health. Material: CD4+ T cells sorted from blood. The CDR3 loop is CASSSLGRGATYNEQFF. Here the CDR3 DNA reads TGTGCTAGCAGCTCCTTAGGGCGGGGGGCTACGTACAATGAGCAGTTCTTC.